This TCR beta chain was sequenced during a study of response to subunit inactivated influenza vaccine. TCRdb reprocessed the RT-PCR reads via MiXCR and lists one record per CDR3 protein. The repertoire consists of about 480,000 distinct CDR3 sequences, with 10% to 15% occurring once and the leading ten covering over 10%. Germline assignment: CDR1 SEHNR and CDR2 FQNEAQ (reference sequence). Deletions cut 0 bases from V and 10 bases from J, with 9 bases between. The length of the CDR3 is 12 residues. Study-wide results and caveats: There was a suggestion from the authors that each seasonal influenza vaccination recruits few new T cells.

Regarding this clonotype: Its cognate antigen is unknown.

The chain employs TRBV7-9 and TRBJ1-1; D remains ambiguous. This TCR came from a man aged 45 to 65 who received an inactivated influenza vaccine. The source was PBMCs from blood, collected roughly 45 days after vaccination. CDR3 in DNA: TGTGCCAGCAGCTTAGCGGGTCCACGAGCTTTCTTT. It specifies CASSLAGPRAFF.